This note documents a single TCR beta chain sequence. There is no known antigen for this receptor. Base qualities are not recorded, but no much larger clone differs from it by a single base. Receptors were amplified or captured by the immunoSEQ multiplex PCR assay. The multiplex PCR relied on a mix of 60 forward primers for TCR Vbeta segments and 13 reverse primers for TCR Jbeta segments. A multiplex PCR assay on genomic DNA amplified the CDR3 region of rearranged TCR beta genes. The Illumina HiSeq System was used to sequence the amplified TCR beta libraries as 87-base-pair reads. The paper's data handling went like this. Across the 600 to 700 repertoires, a later analysis counted approximately 75 million unique TCR beta chains, around 11 million of which were shared by at least two donors. Raw reads were error-corrected and collapsed into unique sequences with a nearest-neighbor algorithm that merged closely related sequences to remove PCR and sequencing errors. To assign V, D and J gene segments, CDR3 sequences were aligned to IMGT reference sequences. For a sequence to be retained, a match of at least six nucleotides to both a V gene segment and a J gene segment was required. A rearrangement was called productive if the CDR3 had no stop codons and remained in frame with V and J, and every other rearrangement was called non-productive. CDR3 was defined according to IMGT convention as the region running from the second conserved V-encoded cysteine to the conserved J-encoded phenylalanine. The earlier analysis of fewer than 700 of the donors excluded sequences that lacked an unambiguous match to a single V gene segment. An earlier analysis of about 600 of the donors called V segments functional above 56.7% productive rearrangements and segregating when the between-donor standard deviation exceeded 5%. To diagnose cytomegalovirus status from the catalog of TCR beta chain sequences, a statistical classification framework was built. In a later analysis, V and J genes were assigned by comparing TCR nucleotide sequences against IMGT/GENE-DB human TR gene sequences. In a later analysis, CDR3 sequences and most-parsimonious VDJ recombination scenarios were assigned using the TCRdist pipeline. A later analysis defined each TCR beta chain by its CDR3 amino acid sequence plus V-gene family, and excluded reads lacking a unique V-gene family. To address suspected cross-contamination and a sequencing artifact, a later analysis removed 592 highly shared, low-generation-probability nucleotide sequences. For each public chain, a later analysis derived a clonal expansion index from normalized ranks of inferred template counts within each repertoire. In a later analysis, generation probabilities were computed with a VDJ recombination model fitted to out-of-frame rearrangements, and the resulting probabilities were checked against IGoR. A later analysis scored TCR-TCR, TCR-HLA and TCR-CMV co-occurrence with hypergeometric tests, applying a repertoire-size bias correction to TCR pairs. A later analysis estimated false discovery rates by permuting HLA or CMV assignments 20 times. In a later analysis, co-occurring TCRs were grouped with DBSCAN, and TCRdist sequence similarity was added when clustering was performed within HLA-allele-positive subsets. For co-occurrence clustering, repertoires with fewer than 30,000 or more than 120,000 public chains were excluded, along with several repertoires with anomalous nucleotide sharing. This immuneACCESS table, as held by TCRdb, lists in-frame sequences with V and J called but not all clones. Of the missing ones, under half trace to an unresolved V gene in checked studies; the others have no known cause. V and J calls and clone size are copied from that table; D and trimming were computed from the DNA. The sample contains 100,000 to 150,000 clones, about three quarters of them found a single time. The top ten clones comprise about 1.8% of the sample.

This record belongs to a study of cytomegalovirus exposure and HLA in healthy donors (TCRdb year 2017). A note on the overall study: In an earlier analysis of 587 of the donors, roughly 300 Gb of sequence data and just under 120 million unique TCR beta sequences from about 179 million T cells were reported. To predict cytomegalovirus infection status, the study brought together high-throughput TCR immunosequencing, statistical association of individual TCRs with disease status, and machine learning. A later genetic analysis used genome-wide SNP genotypes for about 60% of the roughly 700 donors, treating that subset as a discovery cohort. To decide whether each TCR beta V gene segment behaved as functional or pseudogenic, an earlier analysis of some 540 of the donors relied on high-throughput TCR beta sequencing. HLA typing covered class I and class II loci at four-digit resolution. Every repertoire in the discovery cohort had been generated on one and the same sequencing platform. Of the roughly 400 genotyped donors, approximately 80% were placed in the genetic ancestry cluster associated with self-reported Caucasian donors. In a later analysis, previously published TCR beta repertoires from several hundred donors were re-analyzed and high-resolution HLA genotyping was added so that TCR occurrence patterns could be studied. About 300 gigabases of sequencing data and around 87 million unique TCR sequences were included in an early release covering about 620 HLA-typed donors. Rather than drawing on any new phenotypic data, the later analysis identified candidate immune exposures from TCR beta sequences and the way those sequences occurred across donors. Five DR-DQ haplotypes were handled as single units for association and clustering because linkage in the cohort was strong. The study used immunosequencing to profile the T cell repertoires of some 600 subjects and linked those repertoires to cytomegalovirus serostatus. The number of donors typed differed by locus, with 629-630 for A, B, C, DRB1 and DQB1, around 500 for DQA1, 600 to 610 for DPA1, and 450 to 480 for DPB1. The aim of the study was to test whether cataloging public T cell receptors could identify signatures of past pathogen exposure. Among over 350 genotyped donors of the cohort, an average of about 240,000 unique TCR beta nucleotide sequences were sequenced per donor, roughly 20% of them non-productive. Along with the approximately 650-subject first cohort, a separate validation cohort of roughly 110 different subjects was used. Alongside the repertoire data, information on donor age, sex, ethnicity and CMV serostatus was compiled. The study at large found these results: A further reported finding was that TCR beta sequences accurately predicted the HLA-A and HLA-B alleles for most subjects in the first cohort. Because HLA typing was missing for some donors at each locus, association tests included only the typed subset. The earlier analysis of some 560 of the donors excluded approximately 15 rarely observed V segments, including chromosome 9 orphons, because counts were too low. Most CMV-associated TCR beta chains appeared to be HLA-restricted in a later analysis, and the HLA associations seemed to be driven largely by CMV exposure. A cluster of highly shared sequence variants was judged likely to represent a technical artifact of the sequencing pipeline. Cytomegalovirus status was reported to be diagnosed by the classifier with high specificity and sensitivity in both the original and validation cohorts. CMV serostatus was the only immune exposure information available for the cohort. In a later genetic analysis, fewer N-insertions in productive TCRs were reported among donors in an Asian-associated ancestry cluster than the approximately 670-donor mean. Most TCR sequences were observed very rarely across donors, whereas some public TCRs were present in many individuals. Compared with equally common non-associated chains, HLA-associated TCR beta chains in a later analysis were more clonally expanded and had lower generation probabilities. Some IMGT-functional V segments, including TRBV6-2 and TRBV6-3, could not be distinguished by the 87-base-pair reads and were therefore excluded. A few of the identified cytomegalovirus-associated TCR beta chains were confirmed in vitro to be specific for cytomegalovirus antigens. When HLA alleles, especially DR and DQ, strongly co-occurred, attributing TCR associations to individual alleles was difficult. An earlier analysis of around 600 of the donors showed that most TCR beta V segments appeared in productive rearrangements either about 90% or about 30% of the time, which broadly matched IMGT annotations. At a false discovery rate of 0.05, a later analysis linked around 17,000 TCR beta sequences to specific HLA alleles. In this cohort, only TCR beta chains were sequenced, and detectable features were limited by the absence of alpha or paired-chain data. Roughly uniform sequencing depth across donors was assumed in presence/absence analyses, although this assumption may not hold. The study listed 150 to 200 TCR beta chains as associated with cytomegalovirus. In a later analysis, several top co-occurrence clusters were reported to appear linked to parvovirus B19, influenza, CMV and Epstein-Barr virus. The authors suggested that the approach could potentially be extended to other disease states and immunological phenotypes. V-gene and J-gene trimming of TCR beta chains was associated with a missense DCLRE1C variant in a later genetic analysis, and the association was replicated in an independent cohort. Correlated functional status among segregating V segments might be attributable to linkage disequilibrium, but an unknown experimental factor could not be ruled out. According to a later analysis, TCR association rates differed among HLA loci, with DRB1 alleles showing the most associated TCRs and HLA-C alleles showing the fewest.

Sequences SGHAT (CDR1) and FQDESV (CDR2) are obtained from the germline V gene (reference sequence). Deletion took 3 bases off V and 3 bases off J, with a span of 11 bases between the germline ends. Including the terminal cysteine and phenylalanine, the CDR3 comprises 14 residues. The CDR3 DNA has 42 bases and is translated from base 1. The cohort was made up of approximately 670 healthy bone marrow donors. At the time of sampling, all cohort members were nominally healthy, though unrecorded immune exposures were likely present. The donor was CMV seronegative and belonged to the group of more than 300 seronegative cohort members. A peripheral blood sample was collected from each donor, and TCR beta sequencing was performed on peripheral blood mononuclear cells. The Qiagen DNeasy Blood Extraction Kit was used to extract genomic DNA from the blood cell samples.

The sample comprised PBMCs. The sequence was obtained from a woman in her forties in good health and CMV-seronegative. The sequence joins TRBV11-1 to TRBJ1-1; the D gene is unclear. The bases are TGTGCCAGCAGCTTGGAAGGGAGGGACACTGAAGCTTTCTTT. It translates to CASSLEGRDTEAFF.